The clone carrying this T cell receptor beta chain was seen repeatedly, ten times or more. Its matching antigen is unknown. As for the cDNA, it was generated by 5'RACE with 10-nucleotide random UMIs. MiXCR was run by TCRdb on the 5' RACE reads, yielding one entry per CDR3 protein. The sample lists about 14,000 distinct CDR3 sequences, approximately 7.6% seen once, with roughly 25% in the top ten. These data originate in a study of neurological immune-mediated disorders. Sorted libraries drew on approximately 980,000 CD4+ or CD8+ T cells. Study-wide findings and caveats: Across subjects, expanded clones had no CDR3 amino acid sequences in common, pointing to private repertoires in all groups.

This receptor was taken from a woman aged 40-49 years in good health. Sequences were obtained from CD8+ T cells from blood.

The CDR3 nucleotides are TGTGCCAGCAGCCAAGAGGCCTCCTTCTCTGGAAACACCATATATTTT. As protein: CASSQEASFSGNTIYF. The chain has TRBV4-2 and TRBJ1-3; D uncertain. The V gene lost 0 bases and the J gene lost 0 bases, with 9 bases spanning the gap. CDR3 length: 16 residues. Germline V gene sequence: CDR1 LGHNA, CDR2 YNFKEQ.